This T cell receptor beta chain was profiled in a study of radiotherapy plus CTLA-4 blockade in lung cancer. The study, taken as a whole, reports: Tumor-derived TCR clones expanded in blood after radiotherapy plus ipilimumab. Early blood T cell clone dynamics reportedly forecast response best, with interferon-beta.

As concerns this clone: The antigen is not known.

Assay used: immunoSEQ multiplex PCR; TCRdb lists only in-frame clones, some missing. Seen here are about 66,000 clones, around 83% observed once, and the top ten hold less than 5%. CDR1 ENHRY and CDR2 SYGVKD come from the germline V gene. The CDR3 length is 12 residues. CTLA-4 blockade using ipilimumab, together with focal radiation, was received by patients with chemo-refractory metastatic non-small-cell lung cancer. This material consisted of peripheral blood, taken from a patient treated with radiotherapy plus ipilimumab. The sequence was collected from a human donor with non-small cell lung cancer who had a partial response to radiotherapy plus ipilimumab. The chain carries TRBV10-3 and TRBJ2-5; the D gene is possibly TRBD2 (7 bases). Judging by the DNA end, TRBJ2-7 fits better; the J call may be wrong. CDR3 nucleotide sequence: TGTGCCATTCGGGGGGCCTCCTACGAGCAGTACTTC. It yields the protein CAIRGASYEQYF.